This note documents a single T cell receptor beta chain sequence. This record belongs to a study of blood T cell repertoires in COVID-19. Clones were sequenced by immunoSEQ multiplex PCR, and TCRdb holds only the in-frame ones, with some missing. Of 84,000 or so clones listed, about four fifths are singletons. With V trimmed by 3 bases and J by 4 bases, 7 bases remained unmatched. Germline CDR1 is SEHNR and CDR2 is FQNEAQ (reference sequence). The CDR3 is 16 residues long. This clonotype originated in a man in his 70s with COVID-19, enrolled during active disease. The sequenced material came from peripheral blood. This rearrangement joins TRBV7-9 to TRBJ2-4; 9 bases match TRBD2. Written as DNA, the CDR3 is TGTGCCAGCAGCTTCGGGGCTAGCGGGAAAAAAAACATTCAGTACTTC. Translated, it gives CASSFGASGKKNIQYF.